The sequence of this TCR beta chain was determined in a study of T cell responses to AZD1222 COVID-19 vaccine. The CDR3 runs to 15 residues. CDR1 is MDHEN and CDR2 is SYDVKM in the germline V gene. Trimming left V 7 bases short and J 4 bases short, with 19 bases between. Using immunoSEQ multiplex PCR, the repertoire was profiled, and TCRdb retains in-frame clones only, with some absent. Among about 40,000 clones listed, approximately 88% were seen once. This clone was observed a single time. Its specificity is unknown. Study observations and caveats: Donor demographics were predominantly white British with a female majority; clonal diversity may be underestimated. Close to half of all spike-specific TCRs reportedly target regions of the variants that are unmutated. Spike-spanning, vaccine-associated CD4 TCRs were dominant at 160-218 and 743-854.

V is TRBV28 and J is TRBJ1-2, with D tentatively TRBD1 (6 bases). This clonotype originated in an adult who received the AZD1222 COVID-19 vaccine. Sequenced here: peripheral blood, sampled 28 days after the second AZD1222 dose. The CDR3 sequence is CASNLWRGGGYGYTF. The CDR3, as DNA: TGTGCCAGCAACCTATGGCGGGGAGGGGGCTATGGCTACACCTTC.